The 3 T cell receptor beta chains below were found in one sample sequenced in a study of shared clonotypes between healthy human individuals. Clones were read by immunoSEQ multiplex PCR, and TCRdb kept only the in-frame ones, dropping some. The table lists roughly 2.5 million clones, over 85% of them singletons, with roughly 0.13% in the top ten. Sequencing used naive CD4+ T cells sorted from blood. As to subset: CD45RA+ positively selected. Every receptor here comes from a man aged 18 to 29 in good health.

Comment on this clone: This specimen includes other DNA sequences encoding the same CDR3. The chain couples TRBV6-5 to TRBJ1-5; D is ambiguous. Germline V CDR1 and CDR2: MNHEY, SVGAGI. The length of the CDR3 is 15 residues. V shed 6 bases and J shed 0 bases, with 12 bases lying between them. The CDR3 sequence is CASSPVTGSNQPQHF. The CDR3 DNA reads TGTGCCAGCAGCCCAGTGACCGGTAGCAATCAGCCCCAGCATTTT.

The chain recombines TRBV9 with TRBJ1-1; a weak D match, TRBD1 (6 bases). Looked up from germline, CDR1 is SGDLS and CDR2 is YYNGEE. Deletions cut 3 bases from V and 2 bases from J, with 14 bases between. The CDR3 loop spans 15 amino acids. CDR3 coding DNA: TGTGCCAGCAGCGCCCGGGACACCACAAACACTGAAGCTTTCTTT. Translating gives CASSARDTTNTEAFF.

This sequence joins TRBV11-2 and TRBJ1-3; D unclear. The germline V gene encodes CDR1 SGHAT and CDR2 FQNNGV. This CDR3 is built from 11 residues. The V end was cut by 5 bases, the J end by 12 bases, with 11 bases between. CDR3 nucleotides: TGTGCCAGCAGCGAAGCCGAAGTCATATATTTT. Translated: CASSEAEVIYF.